The 10 T cell receptor beta chains below were found in one sample sequenced in a study of Ad26.COV2.S vaccination and SARS-CoV-2 variants. Documented treatment: 15 to 20 received Ad26.COV2.S at low or high dose, single or two shots; 5 received placebo; per-sample allocation not given. It was on day 63 after the first vaccine or placebo injection that samples were taken. Generated by immunoSEQ multiplex PCR, the TCRdb table keeps only in-frame clones and is missing some. The sample includes about 480,000 clones, approximately 90% of them seen just once. The source was peripheral blood, collected in a trial of Ad26.COV2.S vaccine versus placebo. These receptors all come from a person aged 18-60 years who received the Ad26.COV2.S COVID-19 vaccine or a placebo.

The rearrangement links TRBV14 to TRBJ1-2; unclear D gene. V lost 0 bases and J 4 bases, leaving 12 bases between the germline ends. Germline values: CDR1 SGHDN, CDR2 FVKESK. CDR3 length equals 15 residues. The CDR3 coding sequence is TGTGCCAGCAGCCAAGATCTAGACGTCCGCTATGGCTACACCTTC. It encodes CASSQDLDVRYGYTF. The full variable domain, rest sourced from reference TRBV14 and TRBJ1-2, is EAGVTQFPSHSVIEKGQTVTLRCDPISGHDNLYWYRRVMGKEIKFLLHFVKESKQDESGMPNNRFLAERTGGTYSTLKVQPAELEDSGVYFCASSQDLDVRYGYTFGSGTRLTVV.

This clone was observed a few times. This sequence joins TRBV7-2 and TRBJ2-5; weak D call: TRBD2 (6 bases). The CDR3 contains 14 residues. Germline V gene lookup returns CDR1 SGHTA and CDR2 FQGNSA. The V end was cut by 5 bases, the J end by 1 base, with 11 bases between. CDR3 in amino acids: CASSPFSGQETQYF. The CDR3 DNA sequence: TGTGCCAGCAGCCCATTTAGCGGCCAAGAGACCCAGTACTTC. The whole variable domain, filled in from reference TRBV7-2 and TRBJ2-5, reads GAGVSQSPSNKVTEKGKDVELRCDPISGHTALYWYRQSLGQGLEFLIYFQGNSAPDKSGLPSDRFSAERTGGSVSTLTIQRTQQEDSAVYLCASSPFSGQETQYFGPGTRLLVL.

The chain recombines TRBV19 with TRBJ1-1; TRBD1 might be the D (5 bases). V lost 4 bases and J 5 bases, leaving 17 bases between the germline ends. Germline CDR1 LNHDA, CDR2 SQIVND (reference sequence). CDR3 length: 15 residues. The CDR3 loop is CASSKIQARGTEAFF. The CDR3 DNA reads as TGTGCCAGTAGTAAAATACAGGCGCGGGGGACTGAAGCTTTCTTT.

CDR3 sequence: CASSKTGLAGELFF. The CDR3 nucleotides are TGTGCCAGCAGTAAGACAGGGCTCGCCGGGGAGCTGTTTTTT. V usage is TRBV6-5 and J usage is TRBJ2-2; 7 bases map to TRBD1. V lost 5 bases, J lost 6 bases, and 6 bases stayed unmatched. This CDR3 contains 14 residues. Germline V gene sequence: CDR1 MNHEY, CDR2 SVGAGI.

The chain combines TRBV19 with TRBJ1-5, with no clear D. This CDR3 is 13 amino acids long. The germline V gene has CDR1 LNHDA and CDR2 SQIVND (reference sequence). The ends were cut back, 4 bases at V and 2 bases at J, with 6 bases in the middle. This chain's CDR3 is CASSNGGNQPQHF. CDR3 DNA: TGTGCCAGTAGTAACGGGGGCAATCAGCCCCAGCATTTT.

The chain employs TRBV14 and TRBJ2-1, with a tentative D call TRBD2 (6 bases). V was trimmed by 4 bases and J by 7 bases, leaving 14 bases between them. Germline assignment: CDR1 SGHDN and CDR2 FVKESK. This CDR3 is built from 14 residues. CDR3 bases: TGTGCCAGCAGCCCGACTAGGATGGCGAATGAGCAGTTCTTC. It specifies CASSPTRMANEQFF.

The V gene is TRBV30, the J gene TRBJ1-2, with D possibly matching TRBD1 (5 bases). Germline assignment: CDR1 GTSNPN and CDR2 SVGIG (reference sequence). Trimming removed 2 bases from V and 8 bases from J, with 21 bases in between. The CDR3 extends over 15 amino acids. The chain's CDR3 is CAWSTSGPRDGGYTF. CDR3 DNA: TGTGCCTGGAGTACCTCGGGACCTCGGGACGGGGGCTACACCTTC. The whole variable domain, filled in from reference TRBV30 and TRBJ1-2, reads SQTIHQWPATLVQPVGSPLSLECTVEGTSNPNLYWYRQAAGRGLQLLFYSVGIGQISSEVPQNLSASRPQDRQFILSSKKLLLSDSGFYLCAWSTSGPRDGGYTFGSGTRLTVV.

The chain employs TRBV12-3 or TRBV12-4 and TRBJ1-5; possibly TRBD1 for D (6 bases). Trimming took 5 bases from V and 11 from J, leaving 16 bases between them. CDR3 length: 13 amino acids. In DNA form, the CDR3 reads TGTGCCAGCAGTCCTGACAGGTGGCTAGCCCAGCATTTT. Encoded protein: CASSPDRWLAQHF.

This clone was detected once. This chain connects TRBV5-1 to TRBJ2-5; no clear D gene. V was shortened by 0 bases and J by 3 bases, with 3 bases between the two germline ends. This CDR3 has 12 amino acids. CDR1 is SGHRS, CDR2 YFSETQ, per germline. In DNA, the CDR3 is TGCGCCAGCAGCTTGGTGGAAGAGACCCAGTACTTC. Its translation: CASSLVEETQYF.

This clone was seen only once. V and J are TRBV7-2 and TRBJ2-7; 10 nucleotides line up with TRBD2. The CDR3 has 15 amino acids. J gave up 2 bases and V 5 bases, and 6 bases lay outside the gene matches. Per germline, CDR1 SGHTA and CDR2 FQGNSA. In DNA, the CDR3 is TGTGCCAGCAGCCCCGGAGCGGGAGGGCCCTACGAGCAGTACTTC. Translated, it gives CASSPGAGGPYEQYF.